A single sample gave rise to the 14 T cell receptor beta chains below, sequenced in a study of blood T cell repertoires in COVID-19. Profiled with immunoSEQ multiplex PCR; TCRdb holds only in-frame clones, not every one. This sample carries around 15,000 clones, 70% to 90% of them seen once, and the ten largest clones take more than 8.5%. Material: peripheral blood. The receptors were gathered from a human donor in a cohort sampled during active COVID-19.

This chain joins TRBV11-2 and TRBJ1-5; a possible D gene is TRBD1 (5 bases). Germline V lookup: CDR1 SGHAT, CDR2 FQNNGV. The CDR3 has 13 residues. Trimming took off 6 bases at V and 7 bases at J, with 13 bases between the two ends. CDR3 amino acids: CASSSGTAQPQHF. The CDR3 region has the DNA TGTGCCAGCAGTTCTGGGACTGCACAGCCCCAGCATTTT.

This chain links TRBV28 with TRBJ2-2; no reliable D call. Between the trimmed V and J ends, which lost 4 bases and 2 bases, there was a span of 11 bases. Per germline, CDR1 MDHEN and CDR2 SYDVKM. The CDR3 spans 15 residues. In DNA, the CDR3 is TGTGCCAGCAGTTCATCGAGCATAAACACCGGGGAGCTGTTTTTT. Protein sequence: CASSSSSINTGELFF. Drawing the rest from reference TRBV28 and TRBJ2-2, the complete variable domain is DVKVTQSSRYLVKRTGEKVFLECVQDMDHENMFWYRQDPGLGLRLIYFSYDVKMKEKGDIPEGYSVSREKKERFSLILESASTNQTSMYLCASSSSSINTGELFFGEGSRLTVL.

The J gene is TRBJ2-1, the V gene TRBV19; TRBD2 matches at 7 bases. The CDR3 is 16 amino acids. J lost 4 bases, V lost 3 bases, and 9 bases had no gene match. Germline V gene sequence: CDR1 LNHDA, CDR2 SQIVND (reference sequence). DNA for the CDR3: TGTGCCAGTAGTATGAATGGCGGGAGACGATACAATGAGCAGTTCTTC. Protein: CASSMNGGRRYNEQFF.

The chain links TRBV27 to TRBJ2-1; D may be TRBD2 (5 bases). Per the germline V gene, CDR1 is MNHEY and CDR2 is SMNVEV (reference sequence). The CDR3 consists of 15 residues. The V end lost 0 bases, the J end lost 10 bases, and 16 bases lay between the germline ends. The CDR3 DNA reads TGTGCCAGCAGTTTATCGCCCGACCTTTGGAGGGAGCAGTTCTTC. This translates into CASSLSPDLWREQFF.

J is TRBJ1-2 and V is TRBV14; D uncertain. Germline CDR1 is SGHDN and CDR2 is FVKESK. V was cut by 5 bases and J by 0 bases, with 7 bases left in between. The CDR3 has 13 amino acids. The DNA for the CDR3 is TGTGCCAGCAGCACCGGGACTAACTATGGCTACACCTTC. It yields the protein CASSTGTNYGYTF.

The chain joins TRBV28 to TRBJ2-6; possible D gene TRBD2, 5 bases. Germline loops: CDR1 MDHEN, CDR2 SYDVKM. CDR3 length: 17 residues. V was trimmed by 5 bases and J by 1 base, leaving 15 bases between them. The CDR3 DNA sequence: TGTGCCAGCAGTCAGTCGGGATACAGTTCTGGGGCCAACGTCCTGACTTTC. This codes for CASSQSGYSSGANVLTF.

The chain uses TRBV6-5 and TRBJ1-1, with D unclear. The CDR3 length is 13 residues. V gave up 1 base and J gave up 1 base, with 4 bases separating them. Germline V gives CDR1 MNHEY, CDR2 SVGAGI. The CDR3 bases are TGTGCCAGCAGTTACTGGCAGAACACTGAAGCTTTCTTT. It yields the protein CASSYWQNTEAFF.

The J gene is TRBJ2-1, the V gene TRBV7-3; TRBD2 agrees at 11 bases. This CDR3 region has 17 residues. J lost 6 bases, V lost 5 bases, and 12 bases had no gene match. Germline CDR1 and CDR2: SGHTA and FQGTGA. This CDR3 is CASSPRPTSGSSNEQFF. As DNA, the CDR3 is TGTGCCAGCAGCCCCCGACCCACTAGCGGGAGTAGCAATGAGCAGTTCTTC.

CDR3 sequence (DNA): TGCAGTGCTAGGGTAGGGGGCCGCCTGTTTTTT. Protein product: CSARVGGRLFF. This chain uses TRBV20-1 with TRBJ1-4; TRBD1 matches 7 bases. Trimming took 3 bases from V and 14 from J; bases not matched to a gene: 6. There are 11 residues in the CDR3. CDR1 is DFQATT, CDR2 SNEGSKA, per germline (reference sequence).

The CDR3 DNA reads TGTGCCAGCAGGAAGGAGGGCCACGAGCAGTACTTC. This gives the protein CASRKEGHEQYF. V and J are TRBV2 and TRBJ2-7; possible D gene TRBD2, 6 bases. V lost 6 bases, J lost 5 bases, and 11 bases lay in between. The CDR3 loop spans 12 amino acids. The germline gives CDR1 SNHLY, CDR2 FYNNEI.

The chain employs TRBV11-3 and TRBJ2-2, with TRBD2 as a possible D gene (6 bases). Trimming removed 1 base at V and 8 bases at J, with 8 bases between. The V gene's germline CDR1 is SGHNT and CDR2 YENEEA. There are 13 residues in the CDR3. The CDR3 DNA reads as TGTGCCAGCAGCTTAGTGACTAGAGGGGAGCTGTTTTTT. The encoded protein is CASSLVTRGELFF. Full variable domain (missing parts from reference TRBV11-3 and TRBJ2-2): EAGVVQSPRYKIIEKKQPVAFWCNPISGHNTLYWYLQNLGQGPELLIRYENEEAVDDSQLPKDRFSAERLKGVDSTLKIQPAELGDSAVYLCASSLVTRGELFFGEGSRLTVL.

This clone rates as medium-sized. This rearrangement joins TRBV6-4 to TRBJ1-3; 7 bases align to TRBD1. This CDR3 spans 16 amino acids. The germline CDR1 and CDR2 sequences are MRHNA and SNTAGT. Trimming cost V 2 bases and J 2 bases; bases outside gene matches: 6. The chain's CDR3 is CASSDIDREPGNTIYF. CDR3 bases: TGTGCCAGCAGTGACATAGACAGGGAGCCTGGAAACACCATATATTTT.

The chain joins TRBV7-9 to TRBJ2-7; maybe TRBD1 (5 bases). This CDR3 comprises 15 residues. The germline V gene encodes CDR1 SEHNR and CDR2 FQNEAQ (reference sequence). With 5 bases removed from V and 1 base from J, the gap between germline ends came to 15 bases. CDR3: CASSRTGILSYEQYF. CDR3 DNA sequence: TGTGCCAGCAGCCGTACAGGAATTTTATCCTACGAGCAGTACTTC. The full variable domain, in which reference TRBV7-9 and TRBJ2-7 provide the parts outside the CDR3, is DTGVSQNPRHKITKRGQNVTFRCDPISEHNRLYWYRQTLGQGPEFLTYFQNEAQLEKSRLLSDRFSAERPKGSFSTLEIQRTEQGDSAMYLCASSRTGILSYEQYFGPGTRLTVT.

This chain links TRBV11-2 with TRBJ2-7; D call uncertain. The CDR3 is 14 residues long. From germline, CDR1 is SGHAT and CDR2 FQNNGV. V lost 7 bases and J lost 3, with 16 bases in between. The CDR3, as DNA: TGTGCCAGCACCGAATCACACGGAGTCTACGAGCAGTACTTC. Its protein product is CASTESHGVYEQYF.